This T cell receptor beta chain was captured in a study of T cell repertoires in cytomegalovirus infection. About the research overall: CMV epitopes used comprised recently identified HLA-C-restricted ones and well-studied HLA-B-restricted ones. Indicated by public TCR beta signatures were CMV infection and matching HLA type. Study-wide results and limits: Identification of carriers of CMV plus the relevant HLA was achieved through cumulative public TCR beta family frequency. There were HLA-C-restricted CMV-specific TCR beta clonotypes dominating the ex vivo response.

Trimming removed 4 bases from V and 9 bases from J, with 10 bases in between. The length of the CDR3 is 13 residues. A single record per CDR3 protein comes from TCRdb applying MiXCR to the reads. This table holds approximately 470,000 distinct CDR3 sequences, under 45% found once. A note on this clonotype: Antigen: not known.

The sequenced sample was cultured PBMCs, obtained from culture after CMV antigen stimulation. V is TRBV12-3 or TRBV12-4 and J is TRBJ1-6; no clear D gene. The clonotype originates from a human donor in good health (CMV status not recorded). Some clones in this sample may be carry-over from other donors' samples. The CDR3: CASSSGLGSPLHF. The CDR3 nucleotides are TGTGCCAGCAGTTCCGGACTGGGTTCACCCCTCCACTTT.